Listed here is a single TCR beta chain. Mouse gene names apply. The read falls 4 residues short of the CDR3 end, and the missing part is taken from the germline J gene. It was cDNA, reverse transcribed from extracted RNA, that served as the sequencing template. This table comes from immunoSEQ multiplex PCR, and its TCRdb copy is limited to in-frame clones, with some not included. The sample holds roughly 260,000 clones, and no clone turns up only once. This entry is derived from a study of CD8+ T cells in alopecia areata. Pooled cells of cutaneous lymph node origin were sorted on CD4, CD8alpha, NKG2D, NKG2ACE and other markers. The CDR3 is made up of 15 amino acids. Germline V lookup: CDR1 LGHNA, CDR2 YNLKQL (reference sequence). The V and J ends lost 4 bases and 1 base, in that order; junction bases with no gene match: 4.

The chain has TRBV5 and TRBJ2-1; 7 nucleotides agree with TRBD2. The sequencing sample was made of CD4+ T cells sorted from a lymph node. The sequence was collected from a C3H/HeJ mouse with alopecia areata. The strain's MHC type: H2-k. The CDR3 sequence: CASSPSLGNYAEQFF. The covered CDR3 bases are TGTGCCAGCAGCCCCTCACTGGGGAACTATGCT.